This T cell receptor beta chain was sequenced for a study of blood T cell repertoires in COVID-19. For the study at large: Sources were T cells, B-cell-depleted T cells, or PBMCs; the material itself was cDNA or gDNA.

How the authors handled the data: Nucleated cell counts were estimated from reference gene primer amplification. Sequenced by immunoSEQ multiplex PCR; TCRdb stores in-frame clones only, minus some. The DNA gave D and trimming, while V, J and clone size come from that table. The top ten clones hold around 7.9% of a sample with approximately 160,000 clones, around 80% of them seen once. J lost 5 bases, V lost 5 bases, and 7 bases had no gene match. The germline V gene encodes CDR1 SGHAT and CDR2 FQNNGV. CDR3 length equals 14 residues. Cohorts were based on clinical histories the participants reported. Material for sequencing was PBMCs or T cells enriched from blood (not recorded which). This receptor was obtained from a middle-aged man who had recovered from COVID-19. The chain links TRBV11-2 to TRBJ1-1, with 8 bases matching TRBD1. The CDR3 loop is CASSQGQVWTEAFF. The DNA for the CDR3 is TGTGCCAGCAGCCAGGGACAGGTTTGGACTGAAGCTTTCTTT. Together with reference TRBV11-2 and TRBJ1-1, the CDR3 gives the full variable domain: EAGVAQSPRYKIIEKRQSVAFWCNPISGHATLYWYQQILGQGPKLLIQFQNNGVVDDSQLPKDRFSAERLKGVDSTLKIQPAKLEDSAVYLCASSQGQVWTEAFFGQGTRLTVV.